Detailed here is one T cell receptor beta chain. Its antigen is still unknown. No much larger clone exists at a distance of one base, and base qualities are not known. TCRbeta CDR3 regions were amplified from genomic DNA by means of the immunoSEQ Assay, a bias-controlled multiplex PCR. Per the source publication's procedure: The number of nucleated cells in each sample was estimated by amplification of reference gene primers within the assay. To quantify the absolute abundance of each unique TCRbeta CDR3 rearrangement, sequence reads were collapsed and filtered. Productive Simpson clonality was computed per sample as the square root of Simpson's diversity index over productive rearrangements. Sourced from immuneACCESS, this table was stored by TCRdb with only in-frame sequences that have V and J called. A share of the clones is absent; for the studies checked, an unresolved V gene accounts for under half, and the remainder has no known explanation. That table furnishes V, J and clone size, whereas the DNA furnished D and trimming. Across this sample there are more than 100,000 clones, with 86% seen only once. About 4.1% of the sample lies in the top ten.

Collaborating institutions collected whole blood in K2EDTA tubes following their own protocols. For TCRbeta analysis, collaborator samples were shipped as frozen whole blood, as isolated PBMCs, or as DNA extracted from either sample type. This sample is part of a study of blood T cell repertoires in COVID-19 (dated by TCRdb to 2020 to 2021). A note on the overall study: Samples from collaborators originated in the United States, Italy and Spain and spanned both the acute and convalescent phases of COVID-19. The samples were drawn from two sources: the first 160 participants of the ongoing ImmuneRACE study, and about 1,300 subjects contributed by 6 global collaborators. Where available, HLA class I and class II types were obtained from metadata supplied by the sample provider rather than from assay-based typing. The prospective study material was composed of cDNA or gDNA derived from T cells, B-cell-depleted T cells, or PBMCs. A de-identified subject ID, COVID-19 status, age in years and sex were almost always included in the sample metadata. A freely available public database, intended as a resource for researchers studying the immune response to SARS-CoV-2, is where the repertoires were released. Subjects who had been exposed to COVID-19, were actively infected with it, or had recovered from it provided the deeply sampled blood TCRbeta repertoires that made up the dataset. Beyond this particular receptor, the publication reports: The amount of clinical and demographic metadata varied by source and participant and was provided uncurated.

V has 11 bases trimmed and J has 2 bases trimmed; junction bases matching no gene number 8. The germline V gene (reference sequence) specifies WNHNN as CDR1 and SYGVQD as CDR2. The CDR3 contains 13 residues, cysteine and phenylalanine counted. Only the CDR3 part of the read is kept: 39 bases, read in frame from the first base. Sequenced material: peripheral blood. Recombination joined TRBV10-1 with TRBJ2-7, and 8 bases in between align with TRBD1. This TCR was recovered from a man in his forties with acute or convalescent COVID-19. The DNA sequence is TGCGCCCGCCGGGACAGGATGACCTACGAGCAGTACTTC. Translated, it reads CARRDRMTYEQYF.